Presented here are 23 T cell receptor beta chains from one specimen sequenced in a study of blood T cell repertoires in COVID-19. This table comes from immunoSEQ multiplex PCR, and its TCRdb copy is limited to in-frame clones, with some not included. Here the sample spans about 200,000 clones, 88% being singletons. Sequencing was performed on peripheral blood. The receptors were gathered from a human donor in a cohort sampled during active COVID-19.

The chain employs TRBV28 and TRBJ1-2, with D hard to call. Trimming shortened V by 3 bases and J by 9 bases, and 11 bases separated the two germline ends. This CDR3 has 12 residues. CDR1 and CDR2 from the germline V gene are MDHEN and SYDVKM. For the CDR3, the DNA is TGTGCCAGCAGTTTCGGAGGGATGAGCTACACCTTC. It is translated as CASSFGGMSYTF.

This rearrangement joins TRBV29-1 to TRBJ1-2; D not resolved. CDR3 length: 11 amino acids. Germline CDR1 is SQVTM and CDR2 is ANQGSEA. V gave up 5 bases and J gave up 5 bases, with 9 bases separating them. The CDR3 DNA is TGCAGCGTTTCTTTACTTTATGGCTACACCTTC. Translating it yields CSVSLLYGYTF.

The chain links TRBV20-1 to TRBJ2-7, with D perhaps matching TRBD2 (5 bases). Germline assignment: CDR1 DFQATT and CDR2 SNEGSKA (reference sequence). Trimming cost V 3 bases and J 3 bases, with 12 bases left between them. The CDR3 has 13 residues. The CDR3 spells CSASRSAGYEQYF. The DNA of the CDR3 is TGCAGTGCTAGTCGTAGCGCGGGCTACGAGCAGTACTTC.

The sample holds a few counts of this clone. The chain has TRBV10-3 and TRBJ2-1, with 11 bases fitting TRBD2. Germline lookup yields CDR1 ENHRY and CDR2 SYGVKD. With V trimmed by 0 bases and J by 0 bases, 13 bases remained unmatched. This CDR3 is built from 21 residues. This chain's CDR3 is CAISESSASGRPLNSYNEQFF. The CDR3 coding sequence is TGTGCCATCAGTGAGTCTTCGGCTAGCGGGAGGCCGCTGAACTCCTACAATGAGCAGTTCTTC.

This clone showed up just once. The chain links TRBV3-1 (or the pseudogene TRBV3-2) to TRBJ2-7; 9 bases fit TRBD2. The V gene's germline CDR1 is LGHDT and CDR2 YNNKEL (reference sequence). After removal of 0 bases from V and 7 bases from J, the junction contained 10 bases not matched to a gene. The CDR3 extends over 16 amino acids. CDR3 bases: TGTGCCAGCAGCCAAGATCGGATAGCGGGGGCGGGGGAGCAGTACTTC. It translates to CASSQDRIAGAGEQYF.

The V and J genes are TRBV30 and TRBJ1-6, with D uncertain. The V gene lost 2 bases and the J gene lost 5 bases, with 7 bases spanning the gap. The CDR3 sequence is 13 residues long. Germline V lookup: CDR1 GTSNPN, CDR2 SVGIG (reference sequence). CDR3 loop: CAWSRRDNSPLHF. For the CDR3, the DNA is TGTGCCTGGAGTAGGCGGGATAATTCACCCCTCCACTTT.

V usage is TRBV7-2 and J usage is TRBJ2-2; D is undetermined. V lost 1 base and J lost 6, with 12 bases in between. The germline V gene encodes CDR1 SGHTA and CDR2 FQGNSA. The CDR3 has 15 residues. The CDR3 sequence is CASSLGGLAAGELFF. The CDR3 DNA is TGTGCCAGCAGCTTAGGAGGTCTGGCGGCCGGGGAGCTGTTTTTT.

The genes are TRBV4-1 and TRBJ2-5; D uncertain. The CDR3 contains 14 residues. Trimming shortened V by 1 base and J by 1 base, and 7 bases separated the two germline ends. Germline CDR1 is MGHRA and CDR2 is YSYEKL. CDR3 protein: CASSQVLLQETQYF. Written as DNA, the CDR3 is TGCGCCAGCAGCCAAGTGCTACTCCAAGAGACCCAGTACTTC.

The chain has TRBV19 and TRBJ2-1; 12 nucleotides align to TRBD2. The CDR3 has 16 amino acids. After removal of 6 bases from V and 4 bases from J, the junction contained 7 bases not matched to a gene. Germline assignment: CDR1 LNHDA and CDR2 SQIVND (reference sequence). The CDR3 spells CASRPHLAGGYNEQFF. CDR3 nucleotide sequence: TGTGCCAGTAGGCCCCATCTAGCGGGGGGGTACAATGAGCAGTTCTTC.

The chain combines TRBV11-2 with TRBJ2-7; 8 bases are shared with TRBD2. V lost 3 bases, J lost 4 bases, and 8 bases stayed unmatched. Per germline, CDR1 SGHAT and CDR2 FQNNGV. The CDR3 contains 15 residues. The CDR3 protein is CASSLEGTSGYEQYF. The CDR3 coding sequence is TGTGCCAGCAGCTTGGAAGGGACTAGTGGGTACGAGCAGTACTTC.

The count of this clone is one. The chain links TRBV28 to TRBJ1-2; TRBD1 is a possible D gene (6 bases). The V gene lost 5 bases and the J gene lost 4 bases, with 14 bases spanning the gap. This CDR3 is built from 14 residues. Germline V gives CDR1 MDHEN, CDR2 SYDVKM. CDR3 nucleotides: TGTGCCAGCAGTCTCGGACAGACCGTCTATGGCTACACCTTC. This sequence encodes CASSLGQTVYGYTF.

A single count supports this clone. This chain joins TRBV13 and TRBJ1-2; no clear D gene. In germline, CDR1 is PRHDT, CDR2 FYEKMQ (reference sequence). Trimming shortened V by 5 bases and J by 1 base, and 2 bases separated the two germline ends. The CDR3 has 11 residues. The DNA for the CDR3 is TGTGCCAGCAGCCGTAACTATGGCTACACCTTC. It encodes CASSRNYGYTF.

The chain combines TRBV7-2 with TRBJ1-1; D uncertain. The germline V gene has CDR1 SGHTA and CDR2 FQGNSA. Trimming removed 5 bases from V and 3 bases from J, with 13 bases in between. The CDR3 totals 14 residues. CDR3 nucleotide sequence: TGTGCCAGCAGCGCGTCCATCGTTCACACTGAAGCTTTCTTT. Amino acid sequence: CASSASIVHTEAFF.

V usage is TRBV5-1 and J usage is TRBJ2-1; 10 positions match TRBD1. CDR1 and CDR2 (germline): SGHRS, YFSETQ. The CDR3 is made up of 16 amino acids. J gave up 3 bases and V 0 bases, and 3 bases lay outside the gene matches. CDR3 sequence reads: CASSLVRTGGYNEQFF. In DNA, the CDR3 is TGCGCCAGCAGCTTGGTACGGACAGGGGGCTACAATGAGCAGTTCTTC.

The V call is TRBV7-2, the J call TRBJ1-2; possibly TRBD1 for D (6 bases). The CDR3 covers 11 residues. V was pared by 5 bases and J by 8 bases, with 9 bases between. CDR1 and CDR2 from the germline V gene are SGHTA and FQGNSA. The CDR3 region is CASSPGVGYTF. In nucleotides, the CDR3 is TGTGCCAGCAGCCCAGGGGTAGGCTACACCTTC.

The V call is TRBV19, the J call TRBJ1-1, with 8 bases aligning to TRBD1. The CDR3 length is 12 residues. V shed 4 bases and J 10 bases; nucleotides not matched to a gene: 5. CDR1 is LNHDA, CDR2 SQIVND, per germline (reference sequence). The CDR3 region is CASSTRGQVAFF. CDR3 nucleotides: TGTGCCAGTAGTACCAGGGGGCAGGTAGCTTTCTTT.

This chain links TRBV5-1 with TRBJ2-5, with D perhaps matching TRBD2 (7 bases). Germline assignment: CDR1 SGHRS and CDR2 YFSETQ. The CDR3 contains 15 residues. The ends were cut back, 3 bases at V and 0 bases at J, with 12 bases in the middle. CDR3 nucleotides: TGCGCCAGCAGCTCCCAAGGGGGGGACCAAGAGACCCAGTACTTC. Its protein product is CASSSQGGDQETQYF.

V and J are TRBV5-6 and TRBJ2-1; TRBD2 agrees at 7 bases. The CDR3 runs 16 residues. With 4 bases clipped from V and 10 bases from J, the junction kept 17 bases outside the gene matches. Germline V gene lookup returns CDR1 SGHDT and CDR2 YYEEEE. CDR3 nucleotide sequence: TGTGCCAGCAGCCCAGCTGGCGGGAGAGCCTGGGGGGAGCAGTTCTTC. This translates into CASSPAGGRAWGEQFF.

This rearrangement joins TRBV5-1 to TRBJ1-1; TRBD1 is a possible D gene (5 bases). V was cut by 2 bases and J by 4 bases, with 12 bases left in between. CDR1 SGHRS and CDR2 YFSETQ come from the germline V gene. The CDR3 length is 14 residues. The CDR3: CASSFQGFGTEAFF. In DNA form, the CDR3 reads TGCGCCAGCAGCTTCCAGGGATTCGGCACTGAAGCTTTCTTT.

CDR3 in DNA: TGTGCCATCAGTGAGTCCCGGGATTATGATGGCTACACCTTC. Residues: CAISESRDYDGYTF. The chain is built from TRBV10-3 and TRBJ1-2, with D unclear. There are 14 residues in the CDR3. Trimming shortened V by 0 bases and J by 6 bases, and 11 bases separated the two germline ends. Looked up from germline, CDR1 is ENHRY and CDR2 is SYGVKD.

This clone appeared once. CDR3 in DNA: TGTGCCAGTAGGGGACAGGGGATGAACACTGAAGCTTTCTTT. It encodes CASRGQGMNTEAFF. The chain joins TRBV19 to TRBJ1-1; 10 bases align to TRBD1. CDR3 length: 14 residues. V shed 6 bases and J 0 bases; nucleotides not matched to a gene: 1. Per germline, CDR1 LNHDA and CDR2 SQIVND (reference sequence).

CDR3 sequence reads: CASSLSGSGELFF. The CDR3, as DNA: TGTGCCAGCAGCTTGTCGGGGTCCGGGGAGCTGTTTTTT. The chain couples TRBV5-4 to TRBJ2-2, with D perhaps matching TRBD2 (5 bases). CDR3 length: 13 residues. Between the trimmed V and J ends, which lost 1 base and 6 bases, there was a span of 7 bases. Germline V gene data show CDR1 as SGHNT and CDR2 as YYREEE (reference sequence).

This CDR3 reads CASSFLGQGQYEQYF. In DNA form, the CDR3 reads TGTGCCAGCAGCTTTTTGGGACAGGGTCAATACGAGCAGTACTTC. V usage is TRBV25-1 and J usage is TRBJ2-7, with 9 positions matching TRBD1. Unmatched junction bases numbered 10, after V lost 6 bases and J lost 4 bases. The CDR3 covers 15 residues. Germline V lookup: CDR1 MGHDK, CDR2 SYGVNS.